This T cell receptor beta chain derives from a study of blood T cell repertoires in COVID-19. Study-wide context: Spain, Italy and the United States supplied samples that represented acute and convalescent COVID-19.

Study processing details: Estimation of nucleated cell counts was performed using reference gene primer amplification. Some clones are missing from TCRdb's copy, which holds only in-frame ones; the method was immunoSEQ multiplex PCR. V, J and clone size are taken as reported in that table, and D and trimming were inferred from the DNA itself. The table lists more than 95,000 clones, 80% of them singletons. Sequencing was carried out using peripheral blood. This TCR was sampled from a human donor in a cohort sampled during active COVID-19.

The CDR3 loop reads CATSQFLPAKDRNYGYTF. The CDR3 nucleotides read TGTGCCACCAGCCAGTTTTTACCAGCCAAGGACAGAAACTATGGCTACACCTTC. This sequence joins TRBV15 and TRBJ1-2, with D maybe TRBD1 (6 bases). CDR1 and CDR2 (germline): LNHNV, YYDKDF (reference sequence). The CDR3 has 18 residues. V shed 5 bases and J shed 2 bases, with 24 bases lying between them.